This TCR delta chain was identified during a study of γδ T cells in repeated Plasmodium falciparum infection. Study summary: Donors were malaria-exposed Malian children or age- and gender-matched Australian children. Over about 610 days, donors received four mosquito-bite P. falciparum NF54 infections.

In its sample, this clone was seen many times. The germline V and J ends were trimmed by 0 bases and 8 bases, with 22 bases remaining between them. The CDR3 runs to 17 residues. CDR1 TSWWSYY and CDR2 QGS come from the germline V gene. TRG and TRD sequences were obtained from every sorted gammadelta sample. TCRdb reanalyzed the multiplex PCR reads using CATT. The sample has roughly 90,000 delta-chain clones, 1.4% seen once. Gammadelta T cells were flow-sorted from PBMC into Vgamma9/Vdelta2+ and Vdelta2-negative populations for bulk analysis. The sequenced sample was gamma-delta T cells from blood. The rearrangement uses TRDV1 and TRDJ1; TRDD3 is a possible D gene (7 bases). The clonotype comes from a pool of human donors (malaria-infected and uninfected, not separated). DNA for the CDR3: TGTGCTCTTGGGGAACTAGGCCTCTTTCCTATCTGGGGGAAACTCATCTTT. Translating gives CALGELGLFPIWGKLIF.